Below, 21 T cell receptor beta chains from the same sample are listed, as sequenced in a study of CD8 T cells in ankylosing spondylitis. Study findings and constraints: Characteristic, it appeared, of ankylosing spondylitis blood was a TCR beta motif of fewer than 10 highly homologous variants.

These receptors' targets are unknown. TCRdb fed the 5' RACE reads into MiXCR, producing one record per CDR3 protein. The repertoire holds 350,000 to 550,000 distinct CDR3 sequences, roughly 26% seen once, with 0.89% in the top ten. Specimen: blood, either unsorted or a sorted T cell fraction (not recorded which). These receptors were collected from a male donor with ankylosing spondylitis.

The gene calls are TRBV6-1 and TRBJ1-2, with a possible D match to TRBD1 (6 bases). V lost 5 bases and J 3 bases, leaving 19 bases between the germline ends. This CDR3 contains 16 residues. The germline gives CDR1 MNHNS, CDR2 SASEGT. The CDR3 nucleotides are TGTGCCAGCAGTCAGATAGGGGGGCTCTCCGACTATGGCTACACCTTC. Its protein product is CASSQIGGLSDYGYTF.

The V call is TRBV20-1, the J call TRBJ1-5; D not certain. The germline CDR1 and CDR2 sequences are DFQATT and SNEGSKA (reference sequence). V dropped 1 base and J dropped 6 bases, with 10 bases sitting between them. CDR3 size: 13 residues. CDR3: CSARGTAAQPQHF. The CDR3 nucleotides read TGCAGTGCTAGAGGAACAGCGGCTCAGCCCCAGCATTTT.

This chain connects TRBV3-1 to TRBJ1-1; a weak D match, TRBD1 (5 bases). The ends were cut back, 1 base at V and 6 bases at J, with 12 bases in the middle. Per germline, CDR1 LGHDT and CDR2 YNNKEL (reference sequence). The CDR3 runs to 14 residues. The CDR3, as DNA: TGTGCCAGCAGCCAAGGGGTGGGCAGGGCTGAAGCTTTCTTT. Translation: CASSQGVGRAEAFF. Complete variable domain (other parts from reference TRBV3-1 and TRBJ1-1): DTAVSQTPKYLVTQMGNDKSIKCEQNLGHDTMYWYKQDSKKFLKIMFSYNNKELIINETVPNRFSPKSPDKAHLNLHINSLELGDSAVYFCASSQGVGRAEAFFGQGTRLTVV.

The sample holds many counts of this clonotype. The chain uses TRBV29-1 and TRBJ2-4, with a weak D call TRBD2 (5 bases). This CDR3 comprises 13 residues. Germline CDR1 reads SQVTM; CDR2 reads ANQGSEA. Trimming removed 6 bases from V and 6 bases from J, with 15 bases in between. The CDR3: CSVRSDGGNIQYF. The CDR3 DNA sequence: TGCAGCGTCCGATCGGATGGAGGAAACATTCAGTACTTC. The complete variable domain, with remaining parts taken from reference TRBV29-1 and TRBJ2-4, reads SAVISQKPSRDICQRGTSLTIQCQVDSQVTMMFWYRQQPGQSLTLIATANQGSEATYESGFVIDKFPISRPNLTFSTLTVSNMSPEDSSIYLCSVRSDGGNIQYFGAGTRLSVL.

V and J are TRBV6-1 and TRBJ1-1, with a weak D call TRBD1 (5 bases). From germline, CDR1 is MNHNS and CDR2 SASEGT. The V end was cut by 2 bases, the J end by 1 base, with 8 bases between. The CDR3 extends over 14 amino acids. The CDR3 is CASSEMQGNTEAFF. As DNA, the CDR3 is TGTGCCAGCAGTGAAATGCAGGGGAACACTGAAGCTTTCTTT.

The chain is built from TRBV5-1 and TRBJ2-5; D gene ambiguous. With 0 bases removed from V and 4 bases from J, the gap between germline ends came to 13 bases. Germline CDR1 reads SGHRS; CDR2 reads YFSETQ. The CDR3 spans 15 residues. The DNA for the CDR3 is TGCGCCAGCAGCTTGGCCGGTATCGTGGGAGAGACCCAGTACTTC. It is translated as CASSLAGIVGETQYF.

A few counts support this clonotype. The chain employs TRBV20-1 and TRBJ2-2; D may correspond to TRBD1 or TRBD2 (6 bases each). This CDR3 spans 13 amino acids. V lost 6 bases and J 5 bases, leaving 13 bases between the germline ends. Germline V lookup: CDR1 DFQATT, CDR2 SNEGSKA (reference sequence). DNA for the CDR3: TGCAGTGCGGGTGGGGGGCAGACCGGGGAGCTGTTTTTT. Translation gives CSAGGGQTGELFF.

The rearrangement links TRBV7-2 to TRBJ2-2; D is undetermined. CDR3 length: 13 residues. Germline V gene data show CDR1 as SGHTA and CDR2 as FQGNSA. With 1 base removed from V and 6 bases from J, the gap between germline ends came to 6 bases. For the CDR3, the DNA is TGTGCCAGCAGCTTAGAGATCCCCGGGGAGCTGTTTTTT. Amino acid sequence: CASSLEIPGELFF.

The chain carries TRBV3-1 and TRBJ1-5; D might be TRBD1 (5 bases). Trimming removed 2 bases from V and 2 bases from J, with 13 bases in between. The germline CDR1 and CDR2 sequences are LGHDT and YNNKEL (reference sequence). The CDR3 extends over 16 amino acids. The CDR3 region has the DNA TGTGCCAGCAGCCAATTTCAGGGCATCGGCAATCAGCCCCAGCATTTT. It is translated as CASSQFQGIGNQPQHF.

The chain has TRBV7-9 and TRBJ1-2; 7 bases map to TRBD1. The V gene end was trimmed by 4 bases and the J gene end by 8 bases; junction bases not matched to a gene: 7. Germline V gives CDR1 SEHNR, CDR2 FQNEAQ (reference sequence). This CDR3 has 13 residues. CDR3: CASSSDRVKGYTF. The CDR3 DNA sequence: TGTGCCAGCAGCTCCGACAGGGTGAAAGGCTACACCTTC.

Only a few counts were recorded for this clonotype. The genes are TRBV20-1 and TRBJ2-2; 7 positions agree with TRBD2. Germline-derived CDR1 and CDR2 are DFQATT and SNEGSKA (reference sequence). V shed 6 bases and J 7 bases; nucleotides not matched to a gene: 2. The length of the CDR3 is 11 residues. The CDR3 DNA reads as TGCAGTGCCGGGAGGCTCGGGGAGCTGTTTTTT. Translating gives CSAGRLGELFF.

The V and J genes are TRBV20-1 and TRBJ1-5, with D possibly being TRBD1 (5 bases). The length of the CDR3 is 13 residues. CDR1 DFQATT and CDR2 SNEGSKA come from the germline V gene (reference sequence). Trimming pared 1 base from V and 7 bases from J, leaving 11 bases between. CDR3 protein: CSARGDLGQPQHF. CDR3 nucleotide sequence: TGCAGTGCTAGAGGGGACTTGGGGCAGCCCCAGCATTTT.

This clonotype was seen more than once but under ten times. The chain recombines TRBV11-2 with TRBJ2-7, with 9 bases aligning to TRBD1. CDR1 is SGHAT, CDR2 FQNNGV, per germline. The CDR3 spans 16 residues. Trimming took 2 bases from V and 6 from J; bases not matched to a gene: 11. CDR3 region: CASSLRLRTGDGEQYV. The CDR3 nucleotides read TGTGCCAGCAGCTTAAGGCTCAGGACAGGGGATGGCGAGCAGTACGTC.

This clonotype occurred a few times. This chain connects TRBV20-1 to TRBJ2-2; D possibly corresponds to TRBD1 (5 bases). Germline loops: CDR1 DFQATT, CDR2 SNEGSKA (reference sequence). The ends were cut back, 2 bases at V and 5 bases at J, with 21 bases in the middle. CDR3 length: 17 amino acids. The CDR3 loop is CSARWPRIGVITGELFF. CDR3 coding DNA: TGCAGTGCTAGATGGCCCCGCATAGGGGTTATAACCGGGGAGCTGTTTTTT.

This clonotype was counted a few times. The CDR3 nucleotides read TGCAGTGCTACCCCGGGGGCGGGGACTGAAGCTTTCTTT. Residues: CSATPGAGTEAFF. The chain carries TRBV20-1 and TRBJ1-1, with D perhaps TRBD1 (6 bases). The CDR3 extends over 13 amino acids. Germline CDR1 DFQATT, CDR2 SNEGSKA (reference sequence). V was trimmed by 4 bases and J by 5 bases, leaving 14 bases between them.

The chain joins TRBV6-1 to TRBJ2-2; unclear D gene. The V gene's germline CDR1 is MNHNS and CDR2 SASEGT. The CDR3 covers 15 residues. V was trimmed by 4 bases and J by 5 bases, leaving 14 bases between them. The CDR3 DNA follows: TGTGCCAGCAGTGGTTCCCTGTTGGGTACCGGGGAGCTGTTTTTT. The encoded protein is CASSGSLLGTGELFF.

The CDR3 here is CASSAFDGRGRNTGELFF. The CDR3 bases are TGTGCCAGCAGCGCCTTCGACGGCAGGGGCAGGAACACCGGGGAGCTGTTTTTT. J is TRBJ2-2 and V is TRBV21-1; TRBD1, the D gene given by the table, was not confirmed from the DNA. TRBV21-1 is a known pseudogene. There are 18 residues in the CDR3.

There are a few counts of this clonotype. This chain uses TRBV7-9 with TRBJ2-7; maybe TRBD2 (5 bases). Germline CDR1 reads SEHNR; CDR2 reads FQNEAQ (reference sequence). V was clipped by 0 bases and J by 7 bases, with 13 bases between them. The CDR3 extends over 14 amino acids. DNA of the CDR3: TGTGCCAGCAGCTTAGCGCCCCTCACGGGGGAGCAGTACTTC. Amino acids: CASSLAPLTGEQYF.

The chain links TRBV3-1 to TRBJ2-1; 10 bases line up with TRBD2. With 4 bases clipped from V and 6 bases from J, the junction kept 6 bases outside the gene matches. Germline lookup yields CDR1 LGHDT and CDR2 YNNKEL (reference sequence). The CDR3 sequence is 15 residues long. The CDR3 protein is CASSPRSGGANEQFF. DNA for the CDR3: TGTGCCAGCAGCCCAAGAAGCGGGGGGGCCAATGAGCAGTTCTTC.

The chain carries TRBV20-1 and TRBJ2-7, with TRBD1 as a possible D gene (6 bases). This CDR3 is built from 16 residues. The V gene's germline CDR1 is DFQATT and CDR2 SNEGSKA (reference sequence). V was trimmed by 0 bases and J by 1 base, leaving 16 bases between them. CDR3 in DNA: TGCAGTGCTAGAGATCGAGGGGGAGCCCAATCCTACGAGCAGTACGTC. It is translated as CSARDRGGAQSYEQYV.

This clonotype was seen many times. The rearrangement links TRBV11-1 to TRBJ2-2; TRBD1 matches at 8 bases. Germline loops: CDR1 SGHAT, CDR2 FQDESV (reference sequence). The CDR3 totals 15 residues. V lost 5 bases and J lost 8; bases outside the gene matches: 10. The DNA of the CDR3 is TGTGCCAGCAGCGCGACAGGGGTATCATTAGGGGAGCTGTTTTTT. Translated: CASSATGVSLGELFF.